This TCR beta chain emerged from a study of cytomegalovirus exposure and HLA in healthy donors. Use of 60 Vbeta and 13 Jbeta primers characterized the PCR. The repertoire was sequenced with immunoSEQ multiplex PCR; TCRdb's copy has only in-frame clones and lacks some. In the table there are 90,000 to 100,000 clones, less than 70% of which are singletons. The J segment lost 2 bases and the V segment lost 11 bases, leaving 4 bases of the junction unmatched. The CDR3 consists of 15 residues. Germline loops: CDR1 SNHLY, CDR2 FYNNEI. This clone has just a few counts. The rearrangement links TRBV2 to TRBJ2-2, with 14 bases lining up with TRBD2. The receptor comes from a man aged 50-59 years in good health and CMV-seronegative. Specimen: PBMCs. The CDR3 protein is CAGLAGGPNTGELFF. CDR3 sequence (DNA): TGTGCCGGACTAGCGGGGGGCCCTAACACCGGGGAGCTGTTTTTT.